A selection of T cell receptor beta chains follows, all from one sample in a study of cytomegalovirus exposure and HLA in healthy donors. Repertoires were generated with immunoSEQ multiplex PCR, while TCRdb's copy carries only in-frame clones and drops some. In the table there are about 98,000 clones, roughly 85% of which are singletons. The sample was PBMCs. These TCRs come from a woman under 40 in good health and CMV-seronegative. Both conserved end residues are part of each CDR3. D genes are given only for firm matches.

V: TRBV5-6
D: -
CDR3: CASRPGADTQYF

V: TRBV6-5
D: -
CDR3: CASSYRGTGYGYTF

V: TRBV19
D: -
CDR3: CASTQRGRGTEAFF

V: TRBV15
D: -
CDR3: CATSRENPNNEQFF

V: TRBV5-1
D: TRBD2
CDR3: CASSLELAGSGGETQYF

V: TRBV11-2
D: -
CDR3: CASRSSLRDLSKGAYEQYF

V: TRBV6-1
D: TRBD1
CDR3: CASSAQDRAGYGYTF

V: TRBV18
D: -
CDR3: CASSPGGYGSNQPQHF

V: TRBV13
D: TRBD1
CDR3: CASSSRTGVNTEAFF

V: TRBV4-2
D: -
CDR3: CASSQDLSAGIYEQYF

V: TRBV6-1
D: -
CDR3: CASSEAPTGDYGYTF

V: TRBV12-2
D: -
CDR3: CASRFPRTPNTEAFF

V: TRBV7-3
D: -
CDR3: CASSQHGPAEQFF

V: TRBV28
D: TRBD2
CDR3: CASWEGNTGELFF

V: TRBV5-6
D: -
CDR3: CASSWGGRKTQYF

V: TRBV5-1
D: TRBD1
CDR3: CASSLKGTGTTEAFF

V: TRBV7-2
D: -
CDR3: CASSLSNVQAGELFF

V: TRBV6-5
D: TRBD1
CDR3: CASCSTGDGETQYF

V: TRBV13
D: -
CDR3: CASSKSRVGDQPQHF

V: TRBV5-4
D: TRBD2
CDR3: CASSLGASGTREQYF

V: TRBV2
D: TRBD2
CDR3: CASMRTSLPEQFF

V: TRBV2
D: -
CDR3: CASSGATEEQFF

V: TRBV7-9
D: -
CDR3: CASSYWILTGGYGYTF

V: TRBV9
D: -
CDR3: CASSPGGTTNYGYTF

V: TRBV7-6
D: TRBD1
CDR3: CASSLGQGRNEQYF

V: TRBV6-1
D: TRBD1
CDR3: CASSPDRVNTEAFF

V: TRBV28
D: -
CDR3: CASRPAGNTIYF

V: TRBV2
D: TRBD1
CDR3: CASTDTLQTGPSVRPFF

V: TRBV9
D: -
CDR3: CASSVAGGGYEQYF

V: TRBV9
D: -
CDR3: CASSVARDNINEQYF

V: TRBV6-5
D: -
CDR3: CASSRTESSYEQYF

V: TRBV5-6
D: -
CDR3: CASSVPRVYEQYF

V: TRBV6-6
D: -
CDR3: CVSAPGLLSGNTIYF

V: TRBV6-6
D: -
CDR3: CASTRDSNQPQHF

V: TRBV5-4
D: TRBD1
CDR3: CASSPYHTGDETQYF

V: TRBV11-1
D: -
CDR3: CASSHRDEQFF

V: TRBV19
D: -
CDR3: CASSIIGASTDTQYF

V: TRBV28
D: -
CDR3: CASSLPAGVIKPQHF

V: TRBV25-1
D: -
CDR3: CASSPLKGEENEKLFF

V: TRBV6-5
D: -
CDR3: CATQEDLSGANVLTF

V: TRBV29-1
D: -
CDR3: CSVSQSSSGNTIYF

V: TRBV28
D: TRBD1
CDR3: CASSQVGGQGNSPLHF

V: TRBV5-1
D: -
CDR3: CASRFGTSGETQYF

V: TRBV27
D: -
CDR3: CASRYSGGAEAFF

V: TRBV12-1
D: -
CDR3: CASPGQGNTEAFF

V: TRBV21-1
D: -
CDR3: CASSKKEENTEAFF